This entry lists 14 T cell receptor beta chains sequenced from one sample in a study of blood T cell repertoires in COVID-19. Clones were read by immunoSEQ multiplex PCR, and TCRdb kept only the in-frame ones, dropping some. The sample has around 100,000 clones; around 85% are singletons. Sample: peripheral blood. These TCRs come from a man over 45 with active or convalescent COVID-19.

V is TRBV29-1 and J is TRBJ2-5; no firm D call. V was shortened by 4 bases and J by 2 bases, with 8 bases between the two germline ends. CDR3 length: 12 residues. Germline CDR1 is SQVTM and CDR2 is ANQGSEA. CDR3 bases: TGCAGCGTTGCGACTCCACAAGAGACCCAGTACTTC. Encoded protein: CSVATPQETQYF.

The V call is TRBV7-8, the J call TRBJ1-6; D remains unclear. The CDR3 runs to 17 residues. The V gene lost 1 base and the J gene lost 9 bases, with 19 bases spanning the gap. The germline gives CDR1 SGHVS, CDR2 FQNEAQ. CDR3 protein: CASSLVFGRRGSSPLHF. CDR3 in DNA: TGTGCCAGCAGCTTAGTATTCGGCCGGAGAGGGAGTTCACCCCTCCACTTT.

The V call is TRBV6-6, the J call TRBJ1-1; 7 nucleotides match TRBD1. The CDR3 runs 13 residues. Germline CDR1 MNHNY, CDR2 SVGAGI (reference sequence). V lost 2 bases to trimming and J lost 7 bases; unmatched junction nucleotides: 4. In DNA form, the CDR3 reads TGTGCCAGCAGTTACCCCCGGGACAGTGAAGCTTTCTTT. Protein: CASSYPRDSEAFF.

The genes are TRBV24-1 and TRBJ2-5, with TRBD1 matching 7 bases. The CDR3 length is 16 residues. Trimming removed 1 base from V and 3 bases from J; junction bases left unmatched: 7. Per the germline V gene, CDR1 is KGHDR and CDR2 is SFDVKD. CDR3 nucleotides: TGTGCCACCAGTGATTTCAGGGACAGCGGTAAAGAGACCCAGTACTTC. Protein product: CATSDFRDSGKETQYF.

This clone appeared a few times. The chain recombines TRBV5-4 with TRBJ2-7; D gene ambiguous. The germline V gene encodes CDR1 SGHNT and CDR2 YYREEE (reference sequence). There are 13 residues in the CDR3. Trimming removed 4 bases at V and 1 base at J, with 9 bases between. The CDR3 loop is CASSRVPSYEQYF. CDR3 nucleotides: TGTGCCAGCAGCCGTGTTCCTTCCTACGAGCAGTACTTC.

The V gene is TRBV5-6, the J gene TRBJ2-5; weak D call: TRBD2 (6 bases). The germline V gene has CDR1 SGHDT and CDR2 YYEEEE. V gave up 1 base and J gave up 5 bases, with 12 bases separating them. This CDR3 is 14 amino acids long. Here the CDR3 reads CASSLRRVGETQYF. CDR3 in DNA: TGTGCCAGCAGCTTGCGGAGGGTCGGTGAGACCCAGTACTTC.

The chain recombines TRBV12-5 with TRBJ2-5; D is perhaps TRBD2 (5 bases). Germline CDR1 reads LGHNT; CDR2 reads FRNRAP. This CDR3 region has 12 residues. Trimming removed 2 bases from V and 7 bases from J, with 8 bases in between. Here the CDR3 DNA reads TGTGCTAGTGGTTTGCAAGGAGGGACCCAGTACTTC. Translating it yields CASGLQGGTQYF.

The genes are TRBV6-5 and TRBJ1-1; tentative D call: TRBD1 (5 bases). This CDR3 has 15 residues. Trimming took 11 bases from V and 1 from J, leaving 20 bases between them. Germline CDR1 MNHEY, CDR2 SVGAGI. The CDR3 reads CAGLSGRGPNTEAFF. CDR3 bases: TGTGCCGGGCTGAGTGGGAGGGGACCGAACACTGAAGCTTTCTTT.

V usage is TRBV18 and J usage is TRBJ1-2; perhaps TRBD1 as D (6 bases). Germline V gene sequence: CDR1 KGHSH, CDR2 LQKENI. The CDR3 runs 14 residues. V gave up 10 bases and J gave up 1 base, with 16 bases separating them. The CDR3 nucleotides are TGTGCCACCGTCAAGGACAGAAATAACTATGGCTACACCTTC. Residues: CATVKDRNNYGYTF.

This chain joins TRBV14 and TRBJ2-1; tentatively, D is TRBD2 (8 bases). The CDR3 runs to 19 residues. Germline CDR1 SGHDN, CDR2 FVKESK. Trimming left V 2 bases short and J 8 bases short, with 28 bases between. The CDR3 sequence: CASSQWGQRRSGKGDEQFF. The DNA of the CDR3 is TGTGCCAGCAGCCAATGGGGACAGAGACGTAGCGGGAAAGGGGATGAGCAGTTCTTC. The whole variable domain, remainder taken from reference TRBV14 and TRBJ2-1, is EAGVTQFPSHSVIEKGQTVTLRCDPISGHDNLYWYRRVMGKEIKFLLHFVKESKQDESGMPNNRFLAERTGGTYSTLKVQPAELEDSGVYFCASSQWGQRRSGKGDEQFFGPGTRLTVL.

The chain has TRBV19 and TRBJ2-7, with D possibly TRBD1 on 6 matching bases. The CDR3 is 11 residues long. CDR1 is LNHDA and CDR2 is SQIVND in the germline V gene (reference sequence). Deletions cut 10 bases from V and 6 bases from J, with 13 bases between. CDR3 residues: CATTTGSEQYF. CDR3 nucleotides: TGTGCCACTACAACAGGGAGCGAGCAGTACTTC.

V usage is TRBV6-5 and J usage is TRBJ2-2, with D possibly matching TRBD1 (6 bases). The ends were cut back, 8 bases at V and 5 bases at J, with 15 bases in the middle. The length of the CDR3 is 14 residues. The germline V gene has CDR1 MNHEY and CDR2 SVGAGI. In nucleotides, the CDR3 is TGTGCCAGCGAAAAGGGGGTAGGAACCGGGGAGCTGTTTTTT. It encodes CASEKGVGTGELFF.

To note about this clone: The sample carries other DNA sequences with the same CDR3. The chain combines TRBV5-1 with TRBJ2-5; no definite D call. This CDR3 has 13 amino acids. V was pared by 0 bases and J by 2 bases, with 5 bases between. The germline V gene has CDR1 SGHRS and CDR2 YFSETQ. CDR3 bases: TGCGCCAGCAGCTTGGGACAACAAGAGACCCAGTACTTC. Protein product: CASSLGQQETQYF.

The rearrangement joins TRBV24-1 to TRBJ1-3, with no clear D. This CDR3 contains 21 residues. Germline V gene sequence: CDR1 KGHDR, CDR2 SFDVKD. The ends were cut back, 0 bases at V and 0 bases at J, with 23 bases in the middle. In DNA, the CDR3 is TGTGCCACCAGTGATTTGCGTGGTGAGACTCGGGATGCGGTCTCTGGAAACACCATATATTTT. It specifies CATSDLRGETRDAVSGNTIYF.